These 27 T cell receptor beta chains share one sample of origin, sequenced in a study of human T cells and chemical hapten exposure (dated by TCRdb to the early 2020s). The meaning of the sample's time point label: pre-sensitization, week 0. The treatment or condition label of this sample denotes: therapeutic diphenylcyclopropenone sensitization with weekly scalp DPC. Library creation used RACE. The sequencer listed for this sample is NextSeq 500. TCRdb reanalyzed the raw reads on its own, using fastp at Q25 for trimming and MiXCR for clone calling, and kept in-frame beta chains. Every CDR3 protein is listed once, alongside the most common genes and DNA of its rows. In this sample the table shows 85,000 to 130,000 distinct CDR3 sequences, less than 15% of which occur a single time. In total, the top ten clones hold 1.5% to 2% of the sample. Specimen: whole blood, collected in connection with sensitization to the hapten diphenylcyclopropenone (DPC). The receptors were gathered from a woman aged 45-65 years with alopecia areata. Some clones in this sample may be carry-over from other donors' samples.

This clonotype occurred a few times. The J gene is TRBJ2-3, the V gene TRBV7-8; TRBD2 matches 7 bases. From germline, CDR1 is SGHVS and CDR2 FQNEAQ. With V trimmed by 4 bases and J by 5 bases, 9 bases remained unmatched. This CDR3 contains 15 residues. This CDR3 reads CASSWGGTGGDTQYF. The DNA of the CDR3 is TGTGCCAGCAGCTGGGGCGGGACGGGGGGAGATACGCAGTATTTT.

This clonotype appeared a few times. The chain links TRBV6-5 to TRBJ2-6; D is unresolved. Germline lookup yields CDR1 MNHEY and CDR2 SVGAGI. The CDR3 is made up of 15 amino acids. V was pared by 2 bases and J by 0 bases, with 5 bases between. CDR3 DNA sequence: TGTGCCAGCAGTTACAGCCTCTCTGGGGCCAACGTCCTGACTTTC. Translating it yields CASSYSLSGANVLTF.

This clonotype was picked up many times. V gene TRBV10-2 combines with J gene TRBJ2-6; unclear D gene. Trimming cost V 8 bases and J 1 base, with 9 bases left between them. The CDR3 is made up of 14 amino acids. Germline V gene lookup returns CDR1 WSHSY and CDR2 SAAADI. CDR3 nucleotide sequence: TGCGCCAGCTATAAATCATCTGGGGCCAACGTCCTGACTTTC. Translated, it gives CASYKSSGANVLTF.

The chain has TRBV28 and TRBJ1-3; D not resolved. V dropped 7 bases and J dropped 4 bases, with 5 bases sitting between them. Germline CDR1 MDHEN, CDR2 SYDVKM. The CDR3 spans 11 residues. The CDR3 loop reads CASTSGNTIYF. CDR3 bases: TGTGCCAGCACTTCGGGAAACACCATATATTTT.

The chain uses TRBV28 and TRBJ1-5; the match to TRBD1 covers 7 bases. There are 16 residues in the CDR3. Germline V gives CDR1 MDHEN, CDR2 SYDVKM. The V and J ends lost 5 bases and 2 bases, in that order; junction bases with no gene match: 9. The CDR3 DNA sequence: TGTGCCAGCAGTACTTACCTAGGACAGGGCAATCAGCCCCAGCATTTT. This gives the protein CASSTYLGQGNQPQHF.

A few counts support this clonotype. The chain uses TRBV28 and TRBJ1-2; 7 positions match TRBD1. The germline gives CDR1 MDHEN, CDR2 SYDVKM. The CDR3 runs to 13 residues. V trimming: 5 bases; J trimming: 4 bases; junction bases outside the gene matches: 4. The CDR3 spells CASSANRGYGYTF. As DNA, the CDR3 is TGTGCCAGCAGTGCGAACAGGGGCTATGGCTACACCTTC.

This clonotype was detected a few times. CDR3 sequence (DNA): TGTGCCAGCAGCCTCGGGACCGCCCGAGTAGAGACCCAGTACTTC. Protein: CASSLGTARVETQYF. J is TRBJ2-5 and V is TRBV7-2; D tentatively fits TRBD1 or TRBD2 (5 bases each). Trimming left V 5 bases short and J 4 bases short, with 17 bases between. Germline V lookup: CDR1 SGHTA, CDR2 FQGNSA. This CDR3 contains 15 residues.

This clonotype was seen at least ten times. The V and J genes are TRBV4-1 and TRBJ2-4; D remains ambiguous. The CDR3 loop spans 15 amino acids. The V gene lost 1 base and the J gene lost 0 bases, with 7 bases spanning the gap. In germline, CDR1 is MGHRA, CDR2 YSYEKL. The DNA for the CDR3 is TGCGCCAGCAGCCAAGCAGAAGGAGCCAAAAACATTCAGTACTTC. Its protein product is CASSQAEGAKNIQYF.

This clonotype was observed a handful of times. The chain carries TRBV29-1 and TRBJ1-5; D is unclear. The CDR3 covers 16 residues. Germline V gene lookup returns CDR1 SQVTM and CDR2 ANQGSEA. Trimming stripped 7 bases from V and 0 bases from J, with 19 bases between. CDR3 region: CSATLGSGYSNQPQHF. DNA of the CDR3: TGCAGCGCTACTCTGGGATCGGGGTATAGCAATCAGCCCCAGCATTTT.

This clonotype was counted ten times or more. The chain joins TRBV11-2 to TRBJ1-1, with 8 nucleotides matching TRBD1. From germline, CDR1 is SGHAT and CDR2 FQNNGV. The CDR3 spans 14 residues. V lost 7 bases to trimming and J lost 4 bases; unmatched junction nucleotides: 8. The CDR3 region has the DNA TGTGCCAGCACCCTACAGGGGGTCGGCACTGAAGCTTTCTTT. Translation: CASTLQGVGTEAFF.

V and J are TRBV11-2 and TRBJ2-6; D gene unclear. The CDR3 runs 19 residues. Trimming took 3 bases from V and 0 from J, leaving 18 bases between them. Germline loops: CDR1 SGHAT, CDR2 FQNNGV. Written as DNA, the CDR3 is TGTGCCAGCAGCTTGGTTTACGGACGCAGCAGCTCTGGGGCCAACGTCCTGACTTTC. This encodes CASSLVYGRSSSGANVLTF.

There are many counts of this clonotype. The rearrangement uses TRBV3-1 and TRBJ1-5; 8 bases align to TRBD1. CDR3 length: 14 residues. After removal of 1 base from V and 4 bases from J, the junction contained 0 bases not matched to a gene. Germline values: CDR1 LGHDT, CDR2 YNNKEL (reference sequence). The CDR3 nucleotides read TGTGCCAGCAGCCAAGGACAGGGGAATCAGCCCCAGCATTTT. This encodes CASSQGQGNQPQHF.

This clonotype was observed a few times. This chain joins TRBV7-9 and TRBJ1-5; D unclear. CDR1 is SEHNR and CDR2 is FQNEAQ in the germline V gene (reference sequence). This CDR3 spans 14 amino acids. The V end lost 6 bases, the J end lost 5 bases, and 14 bases lay between the germline ends. The CDR3 sequence: CASSFGVGDQPQHF. For the CDR3, the DNA is TGTGCCAGCAGTTTCGGGGTGGGCGATCAGCCCCAGCATTTT. The full variable domain, with the rest looked up from reference TRBV7-9 and TRBJ1-5, is DTGVSQNPRHKITKRGQNVTFRCDPISEHNRLYWYRQTLGQGPEFLTYFQNEAQLEKSRLLSDRFSAERPKGSFSTLEIQRTEQGDSAMYLCASSFGVGDQPQHFGDGTRLSIL.

This clonotype was detected many times. The chain recombines TRBV6-2 or TRBV6-3 with TRBJ2-2, with D possibly being TRBD2 (6 bases). V was shortened by 8 bases and J by 4 bases, with 11 bases between the two germline ends. The CDR3 extends over 13 amino acids. Germline V gene sequence: CDR1 MNHEY, CDR2 SVGEGT. CDR3 sequence: CASGRGGTGELFF. CDR3 nucleotide sequence: TGTGCCAGCGGACGGGGAGGCACCGGGGAGCTGTTTTTT.

In its sample, this clonotype was seen many times. The chain recombines TRBV7-9 with TRBJ1-4; D may be TRBD1 (6 bases). This CDR3 contains 18 residues. Germline V gene lookup returns CDR1 SEHNR and CDR2 FQNEAQ (reference sequence). Trimming took off 1 base at V and 5 bases at J, with 20 bases between the two ends. CDR3 in amino acids: CASSLVRGTPGKNEKLFF. CDR3 coding DNA: TGTGCCAGCAGCTTAGTCAGGGGCACTCCGGGGAAGAATGAAAAACTGTTTTTT.

This clonotype was counted only a few times. V is TRBV3-1 and J is TRBJ1-5; D remains ambiguous. The V end lost 5 bases, the J end lost 5 bases, and 10 bases lay between the germline ends. The germline gives CDR1 LGHDT, CDR2 YNNKEL (reference sequence). CDR3 length: 13 residues. The CDR3 spells CASSGSADQPQHF. The CDR3 nucleotides are TGTGCCAGCAGCGGATCGGCCGATCAGCCCCAGCATTTT.

In its sample, this clonotype was seen a few times. This chain links TRBV7-9 with TRBJ2-7; D gene uncertain. Trimming removed 5 bases from V and 2 bases from J, with 13 bases in between. Germline V gene sequence: CDR1 SEHNR, CDR2 FQNEAQ (reference sequence). This CDR3 is 14 amino acids long. CDR3 region: CASSGTGSPYEQYF. DNA of the CDR3: TGTGCCAGCAGCGGTACCGGGTCCCCCTACGAGCAGTACTTC.

The gene calls are TRBV28 and TRBJ2-7; 9 bases fit TRBD1. This CDR3 contains 14 residues. CDR1 is MDHEN, CDR2 SYDVKM, per germline. V shed 6 bases, J shed 6 bases, and the junction held 9 bases outside the gene matches. Here the CDR3 reads CASSLDRGIIEQYF. DNA of the CDR3: TGTGCCAGCAGCTTGGACAGGGGAATCATCGAGCAGTACTTC.

This clonotype was observed a handful of times. This chain uses TRBV18 with TRBJ1-2; 11 nucleotides line up with TRBD1. V trimming: 2 bases; J trimming: 2 bases; junction bases outside the gene matches: 10. CDR1 and CDR2 from the germline V gene are KGHSH and LQKENI. This CDR3 comprises 18 residues. CDR3 loop: CASSPTPGQGGLNYGYTF. CDR3 nucleotide sequence: TGTGCCAGCTCACCAACTCCGGGACAGGGGGGCCTCAACTATGGCTACACCTTC.

The sample holds a few counts of this clonotype. The V and J genes are TRBV24-1 and TRBJ2-3, with 10 bases aligning to TRBD2. The CDR3 consists of 17 residues. The V gene's germline CDR1 is KGHDR and CDR2 SFDVKD. J was trimmed by 3 bases and V by 0 bases; bases with no gene match: 5. CDR3 in amino acids: CATSDLSASGGTDTQYF. The CDR3 DNA follows: TGTGCCACCAGTGATTTGTCGGCTAGCGGGGGAACAGATACGCAGTATTTT.

This clonotype has only a few counts. The DNA for the CDR3 is TGTGCCAGCAGCTTAGTTCAGGGGTTCCGCAATCAGCCCCAGCATTTT. This gives the protein CASSLVQGFRNQPQHF. The rearrangement uses TRBV5-5 and TRBJ1-5, with D maybe TRBD1 (6 bases). Between the trimmed V and J ends, which lost 2 bases and 2 bases, there was a span of 14 bases. This CDR3 has 16 residues. Germline CDR1 reads SGHKS; CDR2 reads YYEKEE (reference sequence).

This clonotype was detected many times. The chain couples TRBV9 to TRBJ2-1; possible D gene TRBD1, 8 bases. The CDR3 length is 15 residues. Germline V gene data show CDR1 as SGDLS and CDR2 as YYNGEE. Trimming took 1 base from V and 5 from J, leaving 13 bases between them. The CDR3: CASSVRTGRDNEQFF. Written as DNA, the CDR3 is TGTGCCAGCAGCGTAAGGACAGGGAGGGACAATGAGCAGTTCTTC.

The V and J genes are TRBV4-1 and TRBJ1-6; possibly TRBD1 for D (5 bases). CDR3 length: 14 residues. Trimming stripped 1 base from V and 5 bases from J, with 6 bases between. CDR1 and CDR2 from the germline V gene are MGHRA and YSYEKL. This chain's CDR3 is CASSQVRDNSPLHF. In DNA form, the CDR3 reads TGCGCCAGCAGCCAAGTCAGGGATAATTCACCCCTCCACTTT.

This sequence joins TRBV28 and TRBJ2-1; D may be TRBD1 (5 bases). Trimming pared 7 bases from V and 6 bases from J, leaving 13 bases between. This CDR3 has 13 residues. Germline CDR1 is MDHEN and CDR2 is SYDVKM. This CDR3 reads CASISRGPNEQFF. CDR3 in DNA: TGTGCCAGCATCTCAAGGGGCCCCAATGAGCAGTTCTTC.

This clonotype was seen repeatedly, ten times or more. This sequence joins TRBV19 and TRBJ1-2; 8 nucleotides agree with TRBD1. Trimming removed 5 bases from V and 4 bases from J; junction bases left unmatched: 9. CDR3 size: 15 residues. The germline CDR1 and CDR2 sequences are LNHDA and SQIVND (reference sequence). The CDR3 loop is CASSPQLTGGYGYTF. The CDR3 DNA follows: TGTGCCAGTAGTCCGCAGCTCACAGGGGGCTATGGCTACACCTTC. Drawing the rest from reference TRBV19 and TRBJ1-2, the complete variable domain is DGGITQSPKYLFRKEGQNVTLSCEQNLNHDAMYWYRQDPGQGLRLIYYSQIVNDFQKGDIAEGYSVSREKKESFPLTVTSAQKNPTAFYLCASSPQLTGGYGYTFGSGTRLTVV.

This chain uses TRBV29-1 with TRBJ2-3, with D possibly TRBD2 on 6 matching bases. Germline lookup yields CDR1 SQVTM and CDR2 ANQGSEA. V gave up 8 bases and J gave up 4 bases, with 13 bases separating them. The CDR3 loop spans 12 amino acids. CDR3 residues: CSIVGGPDTQYF. The DNA of the CDR3 is TGCAGCATTGTTGGAGGGCCAGATACGCAGTATTTT.

This sequence joins TRBV5-1 and TRBJ1-1; unclear D gene. Germline-derived CDR1 and CDR2 are SGHRS and YFSETQ. This CDR3 has 13 amino acids. V shed 2 bases and J shed 3 bases, with 8 bases lying between them. Here the CDR3 DNA reads TGCGCCAGCAGCTTACAACAGTACACTGAAGCTTTCTTT. Amino acids: CASSLQQYTEAFF.